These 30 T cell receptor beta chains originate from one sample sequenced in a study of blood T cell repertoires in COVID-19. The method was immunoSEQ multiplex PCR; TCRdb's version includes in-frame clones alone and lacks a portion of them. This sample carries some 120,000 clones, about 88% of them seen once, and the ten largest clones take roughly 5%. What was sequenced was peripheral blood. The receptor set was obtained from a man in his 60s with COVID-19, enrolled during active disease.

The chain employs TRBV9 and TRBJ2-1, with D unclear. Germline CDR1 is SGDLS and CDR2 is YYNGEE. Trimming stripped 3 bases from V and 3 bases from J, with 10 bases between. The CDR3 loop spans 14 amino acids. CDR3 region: CASSAPEFYNEQFF. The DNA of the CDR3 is TGTGCCAGCAGCGCTCCGGAGTTCTACAATGAGCAGTTCTTC.

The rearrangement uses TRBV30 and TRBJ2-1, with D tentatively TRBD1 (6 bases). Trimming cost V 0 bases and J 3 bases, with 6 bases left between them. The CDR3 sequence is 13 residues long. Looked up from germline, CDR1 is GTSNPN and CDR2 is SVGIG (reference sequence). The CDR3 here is CAWSVQGYNEQFF. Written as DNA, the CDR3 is TGTGCCTGGAGTGTACAGGGCTACAATGAGCAGTTCTTC.

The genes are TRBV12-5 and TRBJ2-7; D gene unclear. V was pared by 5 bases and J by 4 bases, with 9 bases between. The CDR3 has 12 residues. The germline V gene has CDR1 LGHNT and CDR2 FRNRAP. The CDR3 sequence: CASGPFRYEQYF. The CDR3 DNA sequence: TGTGCTAGTGGTCCCTTTCGGTACGAGCAGTACTTC.

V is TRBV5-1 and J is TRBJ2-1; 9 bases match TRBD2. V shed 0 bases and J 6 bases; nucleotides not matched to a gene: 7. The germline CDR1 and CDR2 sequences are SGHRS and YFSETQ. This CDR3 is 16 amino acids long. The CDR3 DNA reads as TGCGCCAGCAGCTTGGCCGGTCTAGCGGGAACCAATGAGCAGTTCTTC. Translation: CASSLAGLAGTNEQFF. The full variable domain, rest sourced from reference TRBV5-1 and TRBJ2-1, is KAGVTQTPRYLIKTRGQQVTLSCSPISGHRSVSWYQQTPGQGLQFLFEYFSETQRNKGNFPGRFSGRQFSNSRSEMNVSTLELGDSALYLCASSLAGLAGTNEQFFGPGTRLTVL.

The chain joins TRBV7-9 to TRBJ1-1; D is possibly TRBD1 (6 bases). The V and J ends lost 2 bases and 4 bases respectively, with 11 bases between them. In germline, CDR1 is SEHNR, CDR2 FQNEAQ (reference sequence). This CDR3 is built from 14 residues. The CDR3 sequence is CASSLSRGATEAFF. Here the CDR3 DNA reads TGTGCCAGCAGCTTATCACGGGGGGCCACTGAAGCTTTCTTT.

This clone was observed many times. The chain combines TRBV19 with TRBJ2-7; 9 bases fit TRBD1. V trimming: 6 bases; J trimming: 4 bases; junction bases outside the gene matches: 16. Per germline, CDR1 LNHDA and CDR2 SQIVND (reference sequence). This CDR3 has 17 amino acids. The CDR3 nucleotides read TGTGCCAGTAGCCCCCGCCTATCCGGGACAGGGAGGTACGAGCAGTACTTC. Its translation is CASSPRLSGTGRYEQYF. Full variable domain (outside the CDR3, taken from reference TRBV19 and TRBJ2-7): DGGITQSPKYLFRKEGQNVTLSCEQNLNHDAMYWYRQDPGQGLRLIYYSQIVNDFQKGDIAEGYSVSREKKESFPLTVTSAQKNPTAFYLCASSPRLSGTGRYEQYFGPGTRLTVT.

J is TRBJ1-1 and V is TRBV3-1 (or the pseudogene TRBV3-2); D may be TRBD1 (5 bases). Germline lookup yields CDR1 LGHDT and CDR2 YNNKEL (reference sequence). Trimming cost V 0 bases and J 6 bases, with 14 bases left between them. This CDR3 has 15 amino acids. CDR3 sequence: CASSQEDGLGAEAFF. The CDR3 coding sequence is TGTGCCAGCAGCCAAGAGGACGGACTAGGGGCTGAAGCTTTCTTT.

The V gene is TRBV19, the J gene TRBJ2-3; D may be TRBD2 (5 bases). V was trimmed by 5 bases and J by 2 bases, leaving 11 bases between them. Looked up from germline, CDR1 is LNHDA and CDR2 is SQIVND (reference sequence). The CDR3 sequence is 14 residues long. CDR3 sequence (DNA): TGTGCCAGTAGTTTCTCCGGGATCACAGATACGCAGTATTTT. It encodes CASSFSGITDTQYF.

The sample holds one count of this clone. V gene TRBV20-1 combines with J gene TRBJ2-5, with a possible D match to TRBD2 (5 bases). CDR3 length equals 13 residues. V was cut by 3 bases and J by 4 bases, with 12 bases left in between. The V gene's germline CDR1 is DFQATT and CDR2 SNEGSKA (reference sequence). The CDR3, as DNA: TGCAGTGCTAGTAGGACGGGAAGAGAGACCCAGTACTTC. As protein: CSASRTGRETQYF.

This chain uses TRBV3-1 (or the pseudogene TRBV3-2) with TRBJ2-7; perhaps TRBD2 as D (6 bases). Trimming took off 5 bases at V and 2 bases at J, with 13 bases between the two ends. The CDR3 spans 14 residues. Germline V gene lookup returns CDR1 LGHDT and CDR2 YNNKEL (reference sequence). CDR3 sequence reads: CASSTLATAYEQYF. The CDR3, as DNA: TGTGCCAGCAGCACCCTAGCGACGGCCTACGAGCAGTACTTC.

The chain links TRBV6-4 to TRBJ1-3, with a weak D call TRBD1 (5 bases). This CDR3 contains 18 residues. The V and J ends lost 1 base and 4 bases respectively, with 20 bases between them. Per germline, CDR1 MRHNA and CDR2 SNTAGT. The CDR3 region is CASSDFVVRDWDGNTIYF. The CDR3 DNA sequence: TGTGCCAGCAGTGACTTCGTCGTCCGGGACTGGGACGGAAACACCATATATTTT.

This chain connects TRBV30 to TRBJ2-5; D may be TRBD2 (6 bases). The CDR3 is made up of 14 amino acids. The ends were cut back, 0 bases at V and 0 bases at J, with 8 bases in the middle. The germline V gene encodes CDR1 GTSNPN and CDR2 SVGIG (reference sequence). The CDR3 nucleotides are TGTGCCTGGAGTGTACGCGGGAACCAAGAGACCCAGTACTTC. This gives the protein CAWSVRGNQETQYF.

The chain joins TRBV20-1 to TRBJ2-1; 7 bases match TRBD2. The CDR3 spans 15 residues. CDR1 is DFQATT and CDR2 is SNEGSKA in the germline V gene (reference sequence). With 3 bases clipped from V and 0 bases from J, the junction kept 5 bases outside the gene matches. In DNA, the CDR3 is TGCAGTGCTAGTGGAGCGGGACTCTCCTACAATGAGCAGTTCTTC. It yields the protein CSASGAGLSYNEQFF.

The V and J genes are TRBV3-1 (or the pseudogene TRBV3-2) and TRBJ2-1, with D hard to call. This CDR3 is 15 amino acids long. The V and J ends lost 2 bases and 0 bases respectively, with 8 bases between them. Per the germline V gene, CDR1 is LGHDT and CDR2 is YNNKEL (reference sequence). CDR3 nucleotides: TGTGCCAGCAGCCAACAGAGAGGCTCCTACAATGAGCAGTTCTTC. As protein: CASSQQRGSYNEQFF.

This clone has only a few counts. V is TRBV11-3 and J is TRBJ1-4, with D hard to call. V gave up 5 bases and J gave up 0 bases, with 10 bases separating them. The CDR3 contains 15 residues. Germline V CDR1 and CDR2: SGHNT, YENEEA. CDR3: CASSRTVATNEKLFF. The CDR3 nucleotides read TGTGCCAGCAGCCGAACGGTGGCAACTAATGAAAAACTGTTTTTT.

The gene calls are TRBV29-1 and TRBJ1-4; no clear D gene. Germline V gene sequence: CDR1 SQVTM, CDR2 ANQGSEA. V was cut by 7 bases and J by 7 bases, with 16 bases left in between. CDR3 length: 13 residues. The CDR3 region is CSAEVVAGEKLFF. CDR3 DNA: TGCAGCGCCGAGGTGGTAGCGGGTGAAAAACTGTTTTTT.

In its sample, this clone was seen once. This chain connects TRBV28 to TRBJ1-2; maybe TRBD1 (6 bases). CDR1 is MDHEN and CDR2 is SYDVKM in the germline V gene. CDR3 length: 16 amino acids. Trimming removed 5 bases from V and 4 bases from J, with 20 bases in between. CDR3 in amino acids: CASSPPLGGSGYGYTF. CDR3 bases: TGTGCCAGCAGTCCTCCTCTTGGGGGCTCGGGCTATGGCTACACCTTC.

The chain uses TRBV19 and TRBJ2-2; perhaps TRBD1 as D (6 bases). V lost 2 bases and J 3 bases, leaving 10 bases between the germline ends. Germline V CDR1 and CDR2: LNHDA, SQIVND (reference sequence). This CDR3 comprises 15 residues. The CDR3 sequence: CASSIYREYTGELFF. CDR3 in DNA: TGTGCCAGTAGTATATACAGGGAATACACCGGGGAGCTGTTTTTT. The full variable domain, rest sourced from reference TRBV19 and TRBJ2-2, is DGGITQSPKYLFRKEGQNVTLSCEQNLNHDAMYWYRQDPGQGLRLIYYSQIVNDFQKGDIAEGYSVSREKKESFPLTVTSAQKNPTAFYLCASSIYREYTGELFFGEGSRLTVL.

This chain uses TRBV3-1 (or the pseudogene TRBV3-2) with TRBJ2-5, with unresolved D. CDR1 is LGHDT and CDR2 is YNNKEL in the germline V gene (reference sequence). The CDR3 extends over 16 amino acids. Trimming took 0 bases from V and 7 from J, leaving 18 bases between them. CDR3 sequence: CASSQDTAARGRTQYF. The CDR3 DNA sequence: TGTGCCAGCAGCCAAGATACGGCAGCCCGCGGCAGGACCCAGTACTTC.

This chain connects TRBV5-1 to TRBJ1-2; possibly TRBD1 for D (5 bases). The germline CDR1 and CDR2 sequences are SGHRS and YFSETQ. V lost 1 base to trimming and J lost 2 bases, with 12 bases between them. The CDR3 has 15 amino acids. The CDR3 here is CASSLYQGLNYGYTF. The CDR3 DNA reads TGCGCCAGCAGCTTGTATCAGGGATTGAACTATGGCTACACCTTC. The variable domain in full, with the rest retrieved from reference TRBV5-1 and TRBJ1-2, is KAGVTQTPRYLIKTRGQQVTLSCSPISGHRSVSWYQQTPGQGLQFLFEYFSETQRNKGNFPGRFSGRQFSNSRSEMNVSTLELGDSALYLCASSLYQGLNYGYTFGSGTRLTVV.

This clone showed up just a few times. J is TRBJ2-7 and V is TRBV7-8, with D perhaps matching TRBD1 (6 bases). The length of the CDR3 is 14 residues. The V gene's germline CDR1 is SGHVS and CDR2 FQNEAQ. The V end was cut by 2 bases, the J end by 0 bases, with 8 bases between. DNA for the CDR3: TGTGCCAGCAGCTTACAGGGGAGCTCCTACGAGCAGTACTTC. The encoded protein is CASSLQGSSYEQYF.

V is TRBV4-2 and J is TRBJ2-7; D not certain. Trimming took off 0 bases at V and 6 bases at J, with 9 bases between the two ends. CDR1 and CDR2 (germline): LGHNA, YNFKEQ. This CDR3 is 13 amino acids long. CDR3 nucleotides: TGTGCCAGCAGCCAAGATGGAGAGAGCGAGCAGTACTTC. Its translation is CASSQDGESEQYF.

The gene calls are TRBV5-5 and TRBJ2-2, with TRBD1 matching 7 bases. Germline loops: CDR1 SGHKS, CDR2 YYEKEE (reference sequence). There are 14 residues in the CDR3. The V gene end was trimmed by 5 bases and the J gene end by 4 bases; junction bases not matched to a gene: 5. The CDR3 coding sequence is TGTGCCAGCAGTAATACAGGGGTCACCGGGGAGCTGTTTTTT. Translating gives CASSNTGVTGELFF.

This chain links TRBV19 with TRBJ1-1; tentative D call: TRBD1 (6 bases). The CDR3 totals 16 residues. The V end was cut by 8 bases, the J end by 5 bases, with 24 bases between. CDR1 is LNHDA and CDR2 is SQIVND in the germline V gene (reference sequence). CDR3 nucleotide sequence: TGTGCCAGTTCCCCTCCGGGACAACGCTTAGGGACTGAAGCTTTCTTT. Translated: CASSPPGQRLGTEAFF.

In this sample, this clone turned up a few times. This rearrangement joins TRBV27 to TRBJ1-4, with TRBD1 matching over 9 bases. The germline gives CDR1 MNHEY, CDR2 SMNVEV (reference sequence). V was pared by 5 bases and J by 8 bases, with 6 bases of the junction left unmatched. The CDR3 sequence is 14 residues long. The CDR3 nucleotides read TGTGCCAGCAGTCCCTCGACAGGGGGAGAAAAACTGTTTTTT. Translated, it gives CASSPSTGGEKLFF.

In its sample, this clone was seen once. CDR3 loop: CASRRTGSYEQYF. The CDR3 bases are TGTGCCAGCAGGAGGACAGGCTCCTACGAGCAGTACTTC. The V call is TRBV11-3, the J call TRBJ2-7; 7 nucleotides match TRBD1. This CDR3 spans 13 amino acids. Unmatched junction bases numbered 2, after V lost 6 bases and J lost 0 bases. Germline CDR1 and CDR2: SGHNT and YENEEA.

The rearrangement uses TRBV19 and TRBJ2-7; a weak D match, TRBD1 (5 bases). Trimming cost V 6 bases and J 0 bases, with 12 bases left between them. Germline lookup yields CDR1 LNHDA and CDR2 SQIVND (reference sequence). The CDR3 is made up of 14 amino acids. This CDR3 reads CASSPARDSYEQYF. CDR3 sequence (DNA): TGTGCCAGTAGCCCCGCCAGGGACTCCTACGAGCAGTACTTC. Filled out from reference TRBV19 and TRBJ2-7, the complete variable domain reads DGGITQSPKYLFRKEGQNVTLSCEQNLNHDAMYWYRQDPGQGLRLIYYSQIVNDFQKGDIAEGYSVSREKKESFPLTVTSAQKNPTAFYLCASSPARDSYEQYFGPGTRLTVT.

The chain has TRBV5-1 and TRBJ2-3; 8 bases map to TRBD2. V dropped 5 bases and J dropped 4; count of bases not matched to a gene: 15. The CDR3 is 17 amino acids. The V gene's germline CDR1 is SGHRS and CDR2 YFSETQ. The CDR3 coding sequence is TGCGCCAGCAGTCGGATTGGTAGCGGGATTGCCCCAGATACGCAGTATTTT. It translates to CASSRIGSGIAPDTQYF.

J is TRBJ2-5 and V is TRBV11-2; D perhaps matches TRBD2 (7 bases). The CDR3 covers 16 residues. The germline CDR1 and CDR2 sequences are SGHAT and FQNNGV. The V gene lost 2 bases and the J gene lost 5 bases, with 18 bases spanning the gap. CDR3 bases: TGTGCCAGCAGCTTATCCTCGCGCGGGGGCGGGGAGACCCAGTACTTC. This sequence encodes CASSLSSRGGGETQYF. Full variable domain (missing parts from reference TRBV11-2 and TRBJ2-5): EAGVAQSPRYKIIEKRQSVAFWCNPISGHATLYWYQQILGQGPKLLIQFQNNGVVDDSQLPKDRFSAERLKGVDSTLKIQPAKLEDSAVYLCASSLSSRGGGETQYFGPGTRLLVL.

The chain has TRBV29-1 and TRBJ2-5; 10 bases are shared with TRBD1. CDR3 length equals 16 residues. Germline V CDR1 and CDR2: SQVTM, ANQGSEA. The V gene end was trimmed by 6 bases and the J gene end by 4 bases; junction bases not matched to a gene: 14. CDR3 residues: CSVAGTGVVGRETQYF. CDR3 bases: TGCAGCGTCGCCGGGACAGGGGTTGTTGGAAGAGAGACCCAGTACTTC.